These 22 T cell receptor beta chains originate from one sample sequenced in a study of T cells in Graves' hyperthyroidism and ophthalmopathy. It was RNA transcripts that yielded the amplified TCR beta CDR3 regions. A first-round RT-PCR of the TCR CDR3 used the HTBI primer set. TCRdb fed the multiplex PCR reads into MiXCR, producing one record per CDR3 protein. The sample consists of around 400,000 distinct CDR3 sequences, around 15% of them appearing once. The sample taken for sequencing was blood. The source is a woman aged 60-75 years with Graves' ophthalmopathy.

A few counts support this clonotype. The genes are TRBV20-1 and TRBJ2-7; a possible D gene is TRBD2 (6 bases). The CDR3 is 15 amino acids. CDR1 DFQATT and CDR2 SNEGSKA come from the germline V gene (reference sequence). V shed 2 bases and J shed 6 bases, with 20 bases lying between them. In nucleotides, the CDR3 is TGCAGTGCTAGATTTCCGGAGGGAATGGTGGGCGAGCAGTACTTC. Protein: CSARFPEGMVGEQYF.

This clonotype turned up a few times. V gene TRBV4-2 combines with J gene TRBJ2-2, with 11 bases identical to TRBD2. The V gene's germline CDR1 is LGHNA and CDR2 YNFKEQ. The ends lost 0 bases at V and 4 bases at J; junction bases unmatched: 10. The CDR3 has 19 amino acids. CDR3 sequence (DNA): TGTGCCAGCAGCCAAGATCCCACTAGCGGGAGTGGTGGCACCGGGGAGCTGTTTTTT. Translation: CASSQDPTSGSGGTGELFF.

In this sample, this clonotype turned up a few times. The genes are TRBV10-1 and TRBJ2-3, with a tentative D call TRBD1 (5 bases). CDR3 length: 13 amino acids. The V gene lost 2 bases and the J gene lost 6 bases, with 9 bases spanning the gap. Per germline, CDR1 WNHNN and CDR2 SYGVQD (reference sequence). CDR3 coding DNA: TGCGCCAGCAGTGAGGGGGCTAGGGATACGCAGTATTTT. It is translated as CASSEGARDTQYF.

The genes are TRBV6-2 or TRBV6-3 and TRBJ2-1; 7 bases fit TRBD2. The CDR3 contains 15 residues. V gave up 2 bases and J gave up 5 bases; unmatched junction bases: 6. Germline V lookup: CDR1 MNHEY, CDR2 SVGEGT. In nucleotides, the CDR3 is TGTGCCAGCAGTTACGTGACTAGCAGGAACAATGAGCAGTTCTTC. This encodes CASSYVTSRNNEQFF.

The chain joins TRBV15 to TRBJ2-1, with D unclear. Germline CDR1 is LNHNV and CDR2 is YYDKDF (reference sequence). This CDR3 region has 14 residues. V was trimmed by 1 base and J by 3 bases, leaving 7 bases between them. CDR3 nucleotide sequence: TGTGCCACCAGCAGAGTGGAAAGCTACAATGAGCAGTTCTTC. It codes for CATSRVESYNEQFF. Supplemented by reference TRBV15 and TRBJ2-1, the full variable domain reads DAMVIQNPRYQVTQFGKPVTLSCSQTLNHNVMYWYQQKSSQAPKLLFHYYDKDFNNEADTPDNFQSRRPNTSFCFLDIRSPGLGDTAMYLCATSRVESYNEQFFGPGTRLTVL.

This clonotype turned up a few times. The chain recombines TRBV19 with TRBJ2-7; 8 bases are a match to TRBD2. Germline V lookup: CDR1 LNHDA, CDR2 SQIVND (reference sequence). V dropped 5 bases and J dropped 1; count of bases not matched to a gene: 7. The CDR3 loop spans 15 amino acids. The CDR3 here is CASSQGSGDSYEQYF. The CDR3 DNA reads TGTGCCAGTAGTCAAGGTAGCGGGGATTCCTACGAGCAGTACTTC.

The V gene is TRBV12-5, the J gene TRBJ2-3, with D tentatively TRBD1 (6 bases). V lost 3 bases and J lost 2, with 12 bases in between. The CDR3 totals 15 residues. CDR1 and CDR2 (germline): LGHNT, FRNRAP. The CDR3: CASGLQGGVTDTQYF. DNA of the CDR3: TGTGCTAGTGGTTTACAGGGTGGTGTCACAGATACGCAGTATTTT.

This clonotype was detected ten times or more. V usage is TRBV6-1 and J usage is TRBJ2-3, with 7 positions matching TRBD2. Germline CDR1 is MNHNS and CDR2 is SASEGT. This CDR3 has 15 residues. The V and J ends lost 2 bases and 3 bases, in that order; junction bases with no gene match: 5. The DNA for the CDR3 is TGTGCCAGCAGTGAATTTAGGACTAGGACAGATACGCAGTATTTT. Amino acid sequence: CASSEFRTRTDTQYF.

This clonotype has a handful of counts. With a much larger clone just one base away, this may be a read error. J is TRBJ2-3 and V is TRBV7-2; 7 bases agree with TRBD1. Trimming took 7 bases from V and 8 from J; bases not matched to a gene: 18. Per the germline V gene, CDR1 is SGHTA and CDR2 is FQGNSA. The CDR3 covers 16 residues. CDR3 nucleotide sequence: TGTGCCAGCACCCCGGACAGGCGACTTAGGGCAGGTACGCAGTATTTT. This translates into CASTPDRRLRAGTQYF. The variable domain in full, completed from reference TRBV7-2 and TRBJ2-3, reads GAGVSQSPSNKVTEKGKDVELRCDPISGHTALYWYRQSLGQGLEFLIYFQGNSAPDKSGLPSDRFSAERTGGSVSTLTIQRTQQEDSAVYLCASTPDRRLRAGTQYFGPGTRLTVL.

The rearrangement joins TRBV20-1 to TRBJ2-1; either TRBD1 or TRBD2 may fit D (5 bases each). The CDR3 length is 13 residues. The ends were cut back, 4 bases at V and 6 bases at J, with 13 bases in the middle. Germline CDR1 and CDR2: DFQATT and SNEGSKA (reference sequence). This CDR3 is CSATFRGSNEQFF. CDR3 in DNA: TGCAGTGCTACTTTCCGGGGCTCCAATGAGCAGTTCTTC.

This clonotype was found many times. The chain recombines TRBV10-3 with TRBJ1-6; 9 bases are shared with TRBD1. There are 16 residues in the CDR3. The germline V gene encodes CDR1 ENHRY and CDR2 SYGVKD. V lost 5 bases to trimming and J lost 7 bases; unmatched junction nucleotides: 9. CDR3: CAISSQGARGNSPLHF. In DNA, the CDR3 is TGTGCCATCAGTTCACAGGGGGCTCGAGGAAATTCACCCCTCCACTTT.

In DNA form, the CDR3 reads TGTGCCAGTAGTAAAAAAGTAAGAGCGGGAAGTAGCACAGATACGCAGTATTTT. Protein sequence: CASSKKVRAGSSTDTQYF. The chain employs TRBV19 and TRBJ2-3; 7 bases align to TRBD2. The V and J ends lost 4 bases and 0 bases, in that order; junction bases with no gene match: 13. This CDR3 contains 18 residues. Germline V lookup: CDR1 LNHDA, CDR2 SQIVND (reference sequence). The complete variable domain, with remaining parts taken from reference TRBV19 and TRBJ2-3, reads DGGITQSPKYLFRKEGQNVTLSCEQNLNHDAMYWYRQDPGQGLRLIYYSQIVNDFQKGDIAEGYSVSREKKESFPLTVTSAQKNPTAFYLCASSKKVRAGSSTDTQYFGPGTRLTVL.

In this sample, this clonotype turned up many times. The chain has TRBV2 and TRBJ2-1; a weak D match, TRBD1 (6 bases). Germline CDR1 reads SNHLY; CDR2 reads FYNNEI. This CDR3 contains 12 residues. V was trimmed by 7 bases and J by 10 bases, leaving 14 bases between them. The CDR3 loop is CASTYRVREQFF. As DNA, the CDR3 is TGTGCCAGCACTTACAGGGTCAGGGAGCAGTTCTTC.

This clonotype was seen at least ten times. The V and J genes are TRBV20-1 and TRBJ2-7, with D uncertain. CDR3 length equals 11 residues. Germline V gives CDR1 DFQATT, CDR2 SNEGSKA (reference sequence). Trimming left V 4 bases short and J 2 bases short, with 6 bases between. The CDR3 bases are TGCAGTGCTAAATTAGCCTACGAGCAGTACTTC. Its translation is CSAKLAYEQYF.

This sequence joins TRBV4-1 and TRBJ1-1; D ambiguous. The V gene lost 4 bases and the J gene lost 2 bases, with 17 bases spanning the gap. The germline V gene encodes CDR1 MGHRA and CDR2 YSYEKL. The CDR3 extends over 16 amino acids. The DNA of the CDR3 is TGCGCCAGCAGCCGAGCGCGGCAGGAGACTAACACTGAAGCTTTCTTT. Translating gives CASSRARQETNTEAFF.

V is TRBV20-1 and J is TRBJ2-4; D gene uncertain. Trimming took 2 bases from V and 6 from J, leaving 11 bases between them. The CDR3 totals 13 residues. The V gene's germline CDR1 is DFQATT and CDR2 SNEGSKA (reference sequence). CDR3 nucleotide sequence: TGCAGTGCTAGACAACAGCCTACAAACATTCAGTACTTC. Its translation: CSARQQPTNIQYF.

The J gene is TRBJ2-7, the V gene TRBV20-1, with D hard to call. CDR1 DFQATT and CDR2 SNEGSKA come from the germline V gene (reference sequence). The CDR3 runs 13 residues. The germline V and J ends were trimmed by 0 bases and 3 bases, with 9 bases remaining between them. DNA of the CDR3: TGCAGTGCTAGAGATATTGAACTCTACGAGCAGTACTTC. Translated: CSARDIELYEQYF.

In its sample, this clonotype was seen many times. The gene calls are TRBV20-1 and TRBJ2-1; D may be TRBD1 or TRBD2 (5 bases each). The V gene lost 3 bases and the J gene lost 2 bases, with 11 bases spanning the gap. Germline CDR1 DFQATT, CDR2 SNEGSKA (reference sequence). This CDR3 comprises 14 residues. CDR3 nucleotide sequence: TGCAGTGCTAGGAGTGGGGGAACCTACAATGAGCAGTTCTTC. Protein: CSARSGGTYNEQFF.

This clonotype appeared many times. The CDR3 is CASSEGQGAFYEQYF. In nucleotides, the CDR3 is TGTGCCAGCAGCGAGGGACAGGGGGCCTTCTACGAGCAGTACTTC. This chain joins TRBV2 and TRBJ2-7, with 12 bases matching TRBD1. J was trimmed by 3 bases and V by 6 bases; bases with no gene match: 6. The CDR3 contains 15 residues. Germline V lookup: CDR1 SNHLY, CDR2 FYNNEI.

In its sample, this clonotype was seen a few times. The genes are TRBV12-3 or TRBV12-4 and TRBJ1-5, with TRBD1 matching 7 bases. This CDR3 contains 19 residues. J gave up 2 bases and V 2 bases, and 15 bases lay outside the gene matches. The DNA for the CDR3 is TGTGCCAGCAGTTTATCGAGGGGGCTTGCGGGGACCCGCAATCAGCCCCAGCATTTT. This sequence encodes CASSLSRGLAGTRNQPQHF.

The genes are TRBV20-1 and TRBJ1-1, with D uncertain. The V gene lost 3 bases and the J gene lost 0 bases, with 8 bases spanning the gap. The CDR3 sequence is 13 residues long. Germline V gene lookup returns CDR1 DFQATT and CDR2 SNEGSKA (reference sequence). The CDR3 protein is CSASLVLNTEAFF. CDR3 nucleotides: TGCAGTGCTAGCCTCGTTTTGAACACTGAAGCTTTCTTT.

This clonotype was counted many times. The V gene is TRBV20-1, the J gene TRBJ2-5, with a weak D call TRBD2 (6 bases). V lost 1 base to trimming and J lost 5 bases, with 11 bases between them. CDR1 DFQATT and CDR2 SNEGSKA come from the germline V gene (reference sequence). The CDR3 is made up of 13 amino acids. Here the CDR3 DNA reads TGCAGTGCTAGAGGGATGGAGGGGGAGACCCAGTACTTC. Translating gives CSARGMEGETQYF.